This T cell receptor (beta chain) appears in the sequencing data of a study of T cells in women clearing cervical HPV infection. The overall study: Control women cleared a single incident HPV16 infection within 12 months. For cases, blood was sampled a median approximately 150 days after lesion detection, interquartile range roughly 80 to 230 days. Study-level points and caveats: TRBV6-7 abundance was lower in cases than controls (around 0.1% versus 0.15%). Cases and controls were distinguished at AUC about 0.86 by richness and V genes.

Measured with immunoSEQ multiplex PCR; TCRdb has only the in-frame clones, and not every one. The specimen's table records 40,000 to 45,000 clones. About this clone: Its cognate antigen is unknown. The CDR3 is cut off 3 residues early in the read; its end comes from the germline J gene.

Germline CDR1 reads LNHDA; CDR2 reads SQIVND (reference sequence). The CDR3 consists of 17 residues. V was shortened by 0 bases and J by 4 bases, with 17 bases between the two germline ends. What was sequenced was blood buffy coat. The chain combines TRBV19 with TRBJ2-3, with a tentative D call TRBD1 (7 bases). The clonotype was recovered from a woman aged 18 to 75 with a cervical HPV16 infection that either progressed to CIN3+ or cleared (not recorded which). The DNA read from the CDR3 is TGTGCCAGTAGTATAGATCAGGGGGGAAGCTTTGCAGATACG. This codes for CASSIDQGGSFADT. The whole CDR3 reads CASSIDQGGSFADTQYF.